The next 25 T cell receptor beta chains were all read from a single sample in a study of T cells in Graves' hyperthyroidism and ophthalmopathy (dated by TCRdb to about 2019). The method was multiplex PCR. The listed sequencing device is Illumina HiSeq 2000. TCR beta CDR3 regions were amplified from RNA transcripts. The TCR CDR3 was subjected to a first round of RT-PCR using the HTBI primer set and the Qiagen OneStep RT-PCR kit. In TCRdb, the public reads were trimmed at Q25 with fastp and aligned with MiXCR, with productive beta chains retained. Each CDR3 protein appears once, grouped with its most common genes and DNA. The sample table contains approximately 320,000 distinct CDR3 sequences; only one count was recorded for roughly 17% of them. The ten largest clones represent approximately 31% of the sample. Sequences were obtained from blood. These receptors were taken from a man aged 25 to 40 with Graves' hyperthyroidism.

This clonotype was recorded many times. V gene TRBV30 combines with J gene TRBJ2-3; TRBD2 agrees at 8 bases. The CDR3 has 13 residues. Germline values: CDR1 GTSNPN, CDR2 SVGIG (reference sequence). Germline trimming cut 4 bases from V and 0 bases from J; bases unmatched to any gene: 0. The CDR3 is CAWTSGSTDTQYF. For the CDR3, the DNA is TGTGCCTGGACTAGCGGGAGCACAGATACGCAGTATTTT.

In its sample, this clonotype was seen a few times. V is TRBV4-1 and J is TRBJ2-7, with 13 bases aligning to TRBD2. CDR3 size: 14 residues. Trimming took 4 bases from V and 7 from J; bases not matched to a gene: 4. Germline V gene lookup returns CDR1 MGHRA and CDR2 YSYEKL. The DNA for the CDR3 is TGCGCCAGCAGCCGACTAGCGGGAGGTCAGGAGCAGTACTTC. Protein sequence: CASSRLAGGQEQYF.

The CDR3 nucleotides read TGTGCCAGCAGTGAGTGGTTGCAGTTCTTC. It codes for CASSEWLQFF. The chain is built from TRBV25-1 and TRBJ2-1; the D is unclear. The germline V and J ends were trimmed by 3 bases and 12 bases, with 6 bases remaining between them. CDR1 is MGHDK and CDR2 is SYGVNS in the germline V gene. The CDR3 is made up of 10 amino acids.

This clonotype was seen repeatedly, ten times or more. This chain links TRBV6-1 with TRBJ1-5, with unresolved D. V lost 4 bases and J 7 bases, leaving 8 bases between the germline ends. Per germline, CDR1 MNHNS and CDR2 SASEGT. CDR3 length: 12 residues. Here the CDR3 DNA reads TGTGCCAGCAGTGGGGCCTACCAGCCCCAGCATTTT. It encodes CASSGAYQPQHF.

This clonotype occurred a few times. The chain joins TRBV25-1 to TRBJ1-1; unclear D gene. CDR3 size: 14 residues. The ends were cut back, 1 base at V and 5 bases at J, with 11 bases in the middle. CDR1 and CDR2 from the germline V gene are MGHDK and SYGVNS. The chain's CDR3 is CASSEWADGTEAFF. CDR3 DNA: TGTGCCAGCAGTGAATGGGCGGACGGGACTGAAGCTTTCTTT.

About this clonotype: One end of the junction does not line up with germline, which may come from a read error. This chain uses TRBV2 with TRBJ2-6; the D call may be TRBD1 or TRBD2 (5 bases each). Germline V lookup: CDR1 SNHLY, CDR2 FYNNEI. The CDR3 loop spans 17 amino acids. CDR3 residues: CASMSGPIFSGANVPTF. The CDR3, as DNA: TGTGCCAGCATGTCGGGGCCAATTTTTTCTGGGGCCAACGTCCCGACTTTC.

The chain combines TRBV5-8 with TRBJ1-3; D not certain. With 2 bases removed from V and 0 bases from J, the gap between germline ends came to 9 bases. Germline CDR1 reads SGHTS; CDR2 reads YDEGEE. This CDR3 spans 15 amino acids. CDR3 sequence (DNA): TGTGCCAGCAGCTTCTCCGCGAGCTCTGGAAACACCATATATTTT. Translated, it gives CASSFSASSGNTIYF.

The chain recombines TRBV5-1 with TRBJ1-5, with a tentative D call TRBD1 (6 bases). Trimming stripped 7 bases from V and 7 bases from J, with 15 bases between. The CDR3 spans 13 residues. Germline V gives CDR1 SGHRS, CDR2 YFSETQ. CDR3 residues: CASPTGQQQPQHF. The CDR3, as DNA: TGCGCCAGCCCTACAGGGCAACAGCAGCCCCAGCATTTT.

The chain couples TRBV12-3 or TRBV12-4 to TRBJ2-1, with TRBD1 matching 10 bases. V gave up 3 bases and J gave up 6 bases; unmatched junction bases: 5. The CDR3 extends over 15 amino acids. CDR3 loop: CASSLSGQGGNEQFF. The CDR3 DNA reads TGTGCCAGCAGTTTGTCAGGACAGGGGGGCAATGAGCAGTTCTTC.

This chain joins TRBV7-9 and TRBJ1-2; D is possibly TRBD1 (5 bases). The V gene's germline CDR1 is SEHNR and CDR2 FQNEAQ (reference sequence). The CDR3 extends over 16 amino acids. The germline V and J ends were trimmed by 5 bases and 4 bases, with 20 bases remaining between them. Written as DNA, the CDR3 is TGTGCCAGCAGCGACGGTACCGGGGCCGACTCCTATGGCTACACCTTC. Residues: CASSDGTGADSYGYTF.

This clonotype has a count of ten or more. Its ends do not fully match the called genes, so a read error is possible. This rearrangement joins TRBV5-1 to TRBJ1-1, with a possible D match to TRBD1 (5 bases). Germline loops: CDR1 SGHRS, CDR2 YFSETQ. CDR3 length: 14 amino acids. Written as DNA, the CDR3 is TGTGCCAGCAGTTTAGTGGGAGGGGACACTGAAGCTTTCTTT. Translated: CASSLVGGDTEAFF. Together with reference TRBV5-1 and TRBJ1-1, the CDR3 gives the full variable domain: KAGVTQTPRYLIKTRGQQVTLSCSPISGHRSVSWYQQTPGQGLQFLFEYFSETQRNKGNFPGRFSGRQFSNSRSEMNVSTLELGDSALYLCASSLVGGDTEAFFGQGTRLTVV.

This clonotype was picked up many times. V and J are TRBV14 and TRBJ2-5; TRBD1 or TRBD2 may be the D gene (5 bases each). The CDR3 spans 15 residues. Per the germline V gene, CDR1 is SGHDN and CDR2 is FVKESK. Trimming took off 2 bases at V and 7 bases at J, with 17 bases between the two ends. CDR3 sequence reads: CASSQIGTFQGTQYF. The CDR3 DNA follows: TGTGCCAGCAGCCAAATTGGGACGTTTCAGGGGACCCAGTACTTC.

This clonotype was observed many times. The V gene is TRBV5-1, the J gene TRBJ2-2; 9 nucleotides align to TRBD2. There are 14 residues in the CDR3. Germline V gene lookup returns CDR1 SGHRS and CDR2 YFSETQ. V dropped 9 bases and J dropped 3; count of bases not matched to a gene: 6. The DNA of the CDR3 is TGCGCCACGAGTAGCGGGAGCGACACCGGGGAGCTGTTTTTT. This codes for CATSSGSDTGELFF.

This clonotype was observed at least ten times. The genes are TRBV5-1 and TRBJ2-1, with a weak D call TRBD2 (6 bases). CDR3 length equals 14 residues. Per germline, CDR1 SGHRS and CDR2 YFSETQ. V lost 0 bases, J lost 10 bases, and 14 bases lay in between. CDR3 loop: CASSLAGLQVEQFF. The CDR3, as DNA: TGCGCCAGCAGCTTGGCGGGACTCCAGGTCGAGCAGTTCTTC.

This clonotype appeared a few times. The CDR3 DNA sequence: TGCGCCAGCAGGCAAGACAACTATGGCTACACCTTC. Encoded protein: CASRQDNYGYTF. The rearrangement links TRBV5-1 to TRBJ1-2; D is ambiguous. CDR1 and CDR2 from the germline V gene are SGHRS and YFSETQ. V was pared by 5 bases and J by 2 bases, with 7 bases between. The CDR3 has 12 amino acids.

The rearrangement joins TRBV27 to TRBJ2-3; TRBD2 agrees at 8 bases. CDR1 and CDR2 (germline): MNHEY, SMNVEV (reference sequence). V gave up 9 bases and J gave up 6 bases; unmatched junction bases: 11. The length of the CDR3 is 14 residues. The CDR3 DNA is TGTGCCAGTCATACGGGAGGGCCCTCGGATACGCAGTATTTT. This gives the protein CASHTGGPSDTQYF.

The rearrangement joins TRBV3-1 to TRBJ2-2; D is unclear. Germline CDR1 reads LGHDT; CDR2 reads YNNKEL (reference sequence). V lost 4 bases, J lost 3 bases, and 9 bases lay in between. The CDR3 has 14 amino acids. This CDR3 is CASSLGWDTGELFF. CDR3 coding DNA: TGTGCCAGCAGCCTCGGATGGGACACCGGGGAGCTGTTTTTT.

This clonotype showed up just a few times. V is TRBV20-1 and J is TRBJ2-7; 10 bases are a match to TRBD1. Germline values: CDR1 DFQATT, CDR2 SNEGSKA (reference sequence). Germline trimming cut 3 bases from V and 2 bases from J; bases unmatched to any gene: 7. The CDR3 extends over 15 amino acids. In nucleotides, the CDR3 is TGCAGTGCTAGTAAAGGGGGGACAGGGGCCTACGAGCAGTACTTC. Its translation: CSASKGGTGAYEQYF.

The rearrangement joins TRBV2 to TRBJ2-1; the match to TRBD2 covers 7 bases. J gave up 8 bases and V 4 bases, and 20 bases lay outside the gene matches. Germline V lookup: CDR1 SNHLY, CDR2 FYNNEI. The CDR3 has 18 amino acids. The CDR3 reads CASSGLARPSGEVDEQFF. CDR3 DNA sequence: TGTGCCAGCAGTGGACTAGCTCGGCCCTCGGGGGAGGTGGATGAGCAGTTCTTC.

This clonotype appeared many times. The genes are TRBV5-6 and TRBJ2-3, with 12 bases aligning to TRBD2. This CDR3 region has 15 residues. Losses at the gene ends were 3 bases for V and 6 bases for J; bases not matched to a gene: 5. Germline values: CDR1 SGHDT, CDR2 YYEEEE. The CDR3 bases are TGTGCCAGCAGCTCAACTAGCGGGGGGATCGATACGCAGTATTTT. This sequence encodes CASSSTSGGIDTQYF.

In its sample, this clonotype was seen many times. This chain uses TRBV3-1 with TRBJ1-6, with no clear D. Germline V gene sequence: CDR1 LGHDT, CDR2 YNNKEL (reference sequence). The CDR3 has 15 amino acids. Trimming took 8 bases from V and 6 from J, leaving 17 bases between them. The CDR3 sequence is CASGSMAGSNSPLHF. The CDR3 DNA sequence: TGTGCCAGCGGCAGCATGGCAGGCAGTAATTCACCCCTCCACTTT.

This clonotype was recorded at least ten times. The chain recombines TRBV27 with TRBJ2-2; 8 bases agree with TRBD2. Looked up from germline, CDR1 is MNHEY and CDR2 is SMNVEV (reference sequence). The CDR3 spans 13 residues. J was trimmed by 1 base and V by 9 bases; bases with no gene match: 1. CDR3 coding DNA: TGTGCCAGTAGCGGGGTGAACACCGGGGAGCTGTTTTTT. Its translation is CASSGVNTGELFF.

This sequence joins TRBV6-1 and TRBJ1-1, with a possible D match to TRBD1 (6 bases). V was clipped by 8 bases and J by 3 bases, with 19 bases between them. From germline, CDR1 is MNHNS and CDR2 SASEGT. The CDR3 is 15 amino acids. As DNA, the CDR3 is TGTGCCAGCCGACGGAGGGGGGGCTGGGACACTGAAGCTTTCTTT. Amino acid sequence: CASRRRGGWDTEAFF.

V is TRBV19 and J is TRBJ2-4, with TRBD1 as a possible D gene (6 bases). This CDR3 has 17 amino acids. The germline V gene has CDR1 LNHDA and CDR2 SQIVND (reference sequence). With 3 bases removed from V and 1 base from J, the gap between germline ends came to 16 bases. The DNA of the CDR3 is TGTGCCAGTAGTATTATTGACAGGACCCTTGCCAAAAACATTCAGTACTTC. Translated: CASSIIDRTLAKNIQYF.

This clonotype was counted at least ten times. This chain's CDR3 is CASGLGDGDTQYF. In nucleotides, the CDR3 is TGTGCCAGCGGTCTTGGGGATGGAGATACGCAGTATTTT. V gene TRBV12-3 or TRBV12-4 combines with J gene TRBJ2-3; D unclear. V gave up 8 bases and J gave up 5 bases, with 14 bases separating them. The CDR3 extends over 13 amino acids.